Listed below are T cell receptor beta chains from one sample, sequenced in a study of blood T cell repertoires in COVID-19. Profiling relied on immunoSEQ multiplex PCR, and the TCRdb table lists in-frame clones only, not all of them. This sample yields 350,000 to 450,000 clones, of which around 85% are seen a single time; under 4% belongs to the top ten. Sequencing was carried out using peripheral blood. The source is a woman aged 18-30 years with acute or convalescent COVID-19. Both conserved end residues are part of each CDR3. D genes are given only for firm matches.

j_gene,v_gene,d_gene,CDR3nt,CDR3aa
TRBJ1-1,TRBV18,TRBD1,TGTGCCAGCTCACCAGACCCGGGACAGGGCGACACTGAAGCTTTCTTT,CASSPDPGQGDTEAFF
TRBJ2-7,TRBV5-4,TRBD2,TGTGCCAGCAGCCTCGAGCGGGAGGGCGACGATGGGTACGAGCAGTACTTC,CASSLEREGDDGYEQYF
TRBJ2-1,TRBV6-5,-,TGTGCCAGCAGTTCTTCCGGGACTCTCCAGTTCTTC,CASSSSGTLQFF
TRBJ2-1,TRBV28,TRBD2,TGTGCCAGCAGTTTAGTTCCCGGGACTAGGTTTGGCAATGAGCAGTTCTTC,CASSLVPGTRFGNEQFF
TRBJ1-1,TRBV28,-,TGTGCCAGCAGTTTATTGCGGATTGGGAACACTGAAGCTTTCTTT,CASSLLRIGNTEAFF
TRBJ1-1,TRBV7-6,TRBD1,TGTGCCAGCAGCTTGGGACAGGGGATTAACACTGAAGCTTTCTTT,CASSLGQGINTEAFF
TRBJ1-2,TRBV30,-,TGTGCCTGGAGTGTGACTGGGGCATACACCTTC,CAWSVTGAYTF
TRBJ1-1,TRBV2,TRBD1,TGTGCCAATCAGGGGGGAGTAATGAACACTGAAGCTTTCTTT,CANQGGVMNTEAFF
TRBJ1-2,TRBV7-3,TRBD1,TGTGCCAGCAGCTCTACCGGGACAGGGGGCGACGGCTACACCTTC,CASSSTGTGGDGYTF
TRBJ1-3,TRBV28,-,TGTGCCAGCAGTCCACCACAGGAGAGCTCTGGAAACACCATATATTTT,CASSPPQESSGNTIYF